The present TCR beta chain was sequenced within a study of cytomegalovirus exposure and HLA in healthy donors. Regarding the study as a whole: A missense DCLRE1C variant was associated with V- and J-gene trimming of TCR beta chains in a later analysis, and an independent cohort replicated the association.

The study ran its PCR with 60 Vbeta and 13 Jbeta primers. Sequencing was performed with immunoSEQ multiplex PCR; in TCRdb, only in-frame clones are kept and a portion is missing. In the table there are some 130,000 clones, 65% to 85% of which are singletons. The CDR3 contains 13 residues. Trimming pared 0 bases from V and 10 bases from J, leaving 10 bases between. CDR1 GTSNPN and CDR2 SVGIG come from the germline V gene (reference sequence). About this clone itself: Antigen: not known.

Sequences were obtained from PBMCs. The genes are TRBV30 and TRBJ1-6, with D maybe TRBD1 (5 bases). This TCR was sampled from a woman in her forties in good health and CMV-seronegative. CDR3 in amino acids: CAWSVQGRSPLHF. In nucleotides, the CDR3 is TGTGCCTGGAGTGTTCAGGGTAGATCACCCCTCCACTTT.